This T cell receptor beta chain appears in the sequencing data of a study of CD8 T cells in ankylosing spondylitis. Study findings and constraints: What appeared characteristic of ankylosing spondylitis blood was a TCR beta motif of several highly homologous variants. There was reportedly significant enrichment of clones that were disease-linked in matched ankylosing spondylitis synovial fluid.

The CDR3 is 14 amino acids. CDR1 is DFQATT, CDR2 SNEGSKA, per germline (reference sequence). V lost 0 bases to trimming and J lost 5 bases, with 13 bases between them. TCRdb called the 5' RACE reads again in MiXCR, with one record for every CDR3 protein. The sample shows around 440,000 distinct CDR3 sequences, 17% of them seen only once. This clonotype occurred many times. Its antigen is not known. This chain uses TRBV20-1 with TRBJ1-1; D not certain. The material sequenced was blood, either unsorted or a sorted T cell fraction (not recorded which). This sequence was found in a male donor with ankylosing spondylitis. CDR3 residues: CSARDLHRGTEAFF. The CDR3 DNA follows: TGCAGTGCTAGAGACCTCCACAGAGGAACTGAAGCTTTCTTT.